The T cell receptor beta chain described here comes from a study of blood T cell repertoires in COVID-19. Study summary: Acute-phase and convalescent COVID-19 samples originated in the United States, Italy and Spain. T cells, B-cell-depleted T cells, or PBMCs supplied cDNA or gDNA.

Study processing details: Reference gene primers were amplified, and this amplification served to estimate nucleated cell counts. Here immunoSEQ multiplex PCR was the method, and the copy in TCRdb shows in-frame clones only, minus some. That table is the source of V, J and clone size, and D and trimming were worked out from the DNA. The sample shows under 300,000 clones, approximately 82% of them seen only once. CDR3 length equals 15 residues. Germline V gives CDR1 SGHNT, CDR2 YENEEA. After removal of 4 bases from V and 6 bases from J, the junction contained 8 bases not matched to a gene. Sample: peripheral blood. This chain links TRBV11-3 with TRBJ2-1; the match to TRBD2 covers 8 bases. This sequence originates from a man aged 30 to 39 who had recovered from COVID-19. The CDR3 DNA reads as TGTGCCAGCAGCTCACGCAGCGGGGGTGGCAATGAGCAGTTCTTC. Translated: CASSSRSGGGNEQFF.